The clone carrying this TCR beta chain was seen a few times. Using unique molecular identifiers, the investigators prepared the TCRbeta library. TCRdb analysed the PCR reads with MiXCR anew, one entry per CDR3 protein. The sample consists of around 440,000 distinct CDR3 sequences, 15% to 20% of them appearing once. These data belong to a study of T-cell reconstitution after alpha-beta-depleted transplantation in children. Trimming removed 5 bases at V and 5 bases at J, with 13 bases between. The germline V gene has CDR1 DFQATT and CDR2 SNEGSKA (reference sequence). The CDR3 extends over 13 amino acids.

This sequence originates from a boy under two years old who had a stem cell transplant for Wiskott-Aldrich syndrome, so the T cells may come from the graft donor. The rearrangement joins TRBV20-1 to TRBJ2-1; D is perhaps TRBD2 (5 bases). Here the sequenced sample was PBMCs, mostly from graft donor cells, taken 360 days after TCRalphabeta/CD19-depleted stem cell transplant. CDR3 residues: CSASPGLDNEQFF. CDR3 in DNA: TGCAGTGCTTCCCCAGGACTTGACAATGAGCAGTTCTTC.